The rows below give T cell receptor beta chains drawn from one sample of a study of OX40 agonist ivuxolimab in advanced cancers. Clones were sequenced by immunoSEQ multiplex PCR, and TCRdb holds only the in-frame ones, with some missing. This repertoire shows about 49,000 clones, almost 80% found once; its top ten account for 7.9%. Source: CD4+ or CD8+ T cells sorted from blood, taken in a trial of the OX40 agonist ivuxolimab. The source of these receptors is an adult with an advanced solid tumor such as melanoma, head and neck, liver or kidney cancer. Each CDR3 is given with its conserved first and last residue. The D gene is left open where the match is weak.

>TRBD1|TRBJ2-3|TRBV29-1
CSDDRGGTDTQYF
>.|TRBJ2-1|TRBV7-2
CASSLATSYEQFF
>.|TRBJ2-5|TRBV18
CASSPGETQYF
>.|TRBJ2-3|TRBV7-2
CASSLWGVVSTDTQYF
>TRBD1|TRBJ1-1|TRBV2
CASSEGQGTEAFF
>.|TRBJ1-1|TRBV5-1
CASSLAGNTEAFF
>.|TRBJ1-5|TRBV4-1
CASSDAGRNQPQHF
>TRBD2|TRBJ2-7|TRBV5-1
CASSRTSGAYEQYF
>.|TRBJ2-5|TRBV5-8
CASDPRGKETQYF
>.|TRBJ1-4|TRBV6-5
CASGQPATNEKLFF
>TRBD1|TRBJ2-7|TRBV19
CASRTTGTGGLYEQYF
>TRBD2|TRBJ2-7|TRBV6-1
CASSEGLAGVALYEQYF
>TRBD1|TRBJ2-1|TRBV6-5
CASSRDRDYNEQFF
>.|TRBJ1-1|TRBV27
CASSSYRRNLNTEAFF
>.|TRBJ1-1|TRBV19
CASSPLGEKGNTEAFF
>.|TRBJ2-1|TRBV29-1
CSVTPQLEQFF
>.|TRBJ1-6|TRBV19
CASSSRVGSPLHF
>.|.|TRBV6-5
CASSYGPGYSYEQYF
>.|TRBJ2-1|TRBV6-5
CASRINRISYNEQFF
>TRBD1|TRBJ1-2|TRBV5-4
CASRLGTRGLGYTF
>.|TRBJ2-2|TRBV7-2
CASSFGKLYNTGELFF
>.|TRBJ1-2|TRBV7-2
CASSLGLRGYTF
>TRBD1|TRBJ1-4|TRBV6-1
CASSENGWRDRTSLFF
>.|TRBJ2-7|TRBV30
CAWSTSSYEQYF
>TRBD2|TRBJ2-1|TRBV7-6
CASSFGTSGRGGNEQFF
>TRBD1|TRBJ2-2|TRBV5-1
CASSWTGVVTGELFF
>.|TRBJ2-2|TRBV9
CASSVPTGHGGELFF